Shown below are 29 T cell receptor beta chains from a single sample sequenced in a study of cytomegalovirus exposure and HLA in healthy donors. Here immunoSEQ multiplex PCR was the method, and the copy in TCRdb shows in-frame clones only, minus some. The sample holds around 70,000 clones; 91% are singletons and the top ten take roughly 3.1%. The specimen sequenced was PBMCs. The receptors here all came from a man in his late teens or twenties in good health and CMV-seronegative.

CDR3 DNA sequence: TGTGCCAGCTCCCCAGCGGGTTCGAACAATGAGCAGTTCTTC. This translates into CASSPAGSNNEQFF. This rearrangement joins TRBV18 to TRBJ2-1, with D perhaps matching TRBD2 (6 bases). V was trimmed by 6 bases and J by 5 bases, leaving 14 bases between them. The CDR3 sequence is 14 residues long. CDR1 and CDR2 (germline): KGHSH, LQKENI.

The chain combines TRBV9 with TRBJ2-5; the match to TRBD2 covers 8 bases. This CDR3 comprises 16 residues. V gave up 4 bases and J gave up 0 bases; unmatched junction bases: 8. The germline gives CDR1 SGDLS, CDR2 YYNGEE. The CDR3 nucleotides read TGTGCCAGCAGCTTTAAAGCGGGAGTATACCAAGAGACCCAGTACTTC. Amino acid sequence: CASSFKAGVYQETQYF.

The V call is TRBV28, the J call TRBJ2-5, with a tentative D call TRBD2 (6 bases). The V and J ends lost 6 bases and 11 bases respectively, with 16 bases between them. Germline V gives CDR1 MDHEN, CDR2 SYDVKM. The CDR3 runs 12 residues. DNA for the CDR3: TGTGCCAGCAGAGTGCCGGGGGATCTGCAGTACTTC. Translated, it gives CASRVPGDLQYF.

This chain connects TRBV18 to TRBJ2-1; TRBD2 agrees at 10 bases. This CDR3 region has 15 residues. V dropped 6 bases and J dropped 4; count of bases not matched to a gene: 6. CDR1 is KGHSH, CDR2 LQKENI, per germline. As DNA, the CDR3 is TGTGCCAGCTCTCCCGGGACTAGCGTATACAATGAGCAGTTCTTC. It is translated as CASSPGTSVYNEQFF. The full variable domain, completed using reference TRBV18 and TRBJ2-1, is NAGVMQNPRHLVRRRGQEARLRCSPMKGHSHVYWYRQLPEEGLKFMVYLQKENIIDESGMPKERFSAEFPKEGPSILRIQQVVRGDSAAYFCASSPGTSVYNEQFFGPGTRLTVL.

The V call is TRBV7-2, the J call TRBJ2-1; 10 bases agree with TRBD2. The CDR3 has 16 amino acids. Germline loops: CDR1 SGHTA, CDR2 FQGNSA. With 6 bases clipped from V and 4 bases from J, the junction kept 9 bases outside the gene matches. The CDR3 sequence is CASRVAGGLVYNEQFF. The CDR3 region has the DNA TGTGCCAGCAGGGTAGCGGGAGGTCTTGTATACAATGAGCAGTTCTTC.

CDR3 nucleotides: TGTGCCAGTATGCGGGAGCAGGGCGCCTACAATGAGCAGTTCTTC. Its protein is CASMREQGAYNEQFF. The chain combines TRBV6-1 with TRBJ2-1; 7 bases fit TRBD2. This CDR3 is 15 amino acids long. Trimming removed 9 bases from V and 2 bases from J; junction bases left unmatched: 10. CDR1 and CDR2 from the germline V gene are MNHNS and SASEGT.

The genes are TRBV18 and TRBJ2-2; D unclear. This CDR3 spans 16 amino acids. V shed 0 bases and J shed 1 base, with 9 bases lying between them. CDR1 is KGHSH and CDR2 is LQKENI in the germline V gene. DNA of the CDR3: TGTGCCAGCTCACCACCGAACTTTCAGAACACCGGGGAGCTGTTTTTT. It yields the protein CASSPPNFQNTGELFF.

The V and J genes are TRBV30 and TRBJ1-2; no firm D call. The V gene's germline CDR1 is GTSNPN and CDR2 SVGIG (reference sequence). This CDR3 is built from 12 residues. Trimming shortened V by 4 bases and J by 1 base, and 7 bases separated the two germline ends. For the CDR3, the DNA is TGTGCCTGGACGCGGGGTAACTATGGCTACACCTTC. Encoded protein: CAWTRGNYGYTF.

CDR3 region: CASSYPGGSSAFF. The CDR3 region has the DNA TGTGCCAGCAGTTACCCCGGGGGGAGCTCAGCTTTCTTT. The rearrangement joins TRBV6-5 to TRBJ1-1; possibly TRBD1 for D (5 bases). This CDR3 has 13 amino acids. CDR1 is MNHEY and CDR2 is SVGAGI in the germline V gene. The V end was cut by 2 bases, the J end by 10 bases, with 14 bases between.

This chain links TRBV28 with TRBJ1-3; D not resolved. Per the germline V gene, CDR1 is MDHEN and CDR2 is SYDVKM. The CDR3 contains 15 residues. V dropped 1 base and J dropped 0 bases, with 7 bases sitting between them. CDR3 loop: CASSLSMSSGNTIYF. The CDR3 DNA follows: TGTGCCAGCAGTTTATCCATGAGCTCTGGAAACACCATATATTTT.

Many counts were recorded for this clone. The gene calls are TRBV19 and TRBJ2-7; TRBD1 matches 7 bases. The length of the CDR3 is 13 residues. Trimming took 5 bases from V and 6 from J; bases not matched to a gene: 7. Germline lookup yields CDR1 LNHDA and CDR2 SQIVND (reference sequence). The DNA for the CDR3 is TGTGCCAGTAGTTCCACAGGGGTAGCCGAGCAGTACTTC. Translation gives CASSSTGVAEQYF.

The chain recombines TRBV6-6 with TRBJ2-1, with 12 bases aligning to TRBD1. The CDR3 contains 16 residues. The germline V gene encodes CDR1 MNHNY and CDR2 SVGAGI (reference sequence). The J segment lost 8 bases and the V segment lost 2 bases, leaving 7 bases of the junction unmatched. The CDR3 protein is CASSYGGTGGLDEQFF. As DNA, the CDR3 is TGTGCCAGCAGTTACGGAGGGACAGGGGGCTTGGATGAGCAGTTCTTC.

The chain couples TRBV7-2 to TRBJ2-6, with 12 bases identical to TRBD1. This CDR3 has 19 residues. Germline V lookup: CDR1 SGHTA, CDR2 FQGNSA. V was pared by 4 bases and J by 0 bases, with 7 bases of the junction left unmatched. CDR3 in amino acids: CASSSRDRGLSSGANVLTF. The CDR3 bases are TGTGCCAGCAGCTCTAGGGACAGGGGGCTAAGCTCTGGGGCCAACGTCCTGACTTTC.

The CDR3 DNA sequence: TGTGCCAGCAGTGGGGCCGGGACTAGCGGGTACAATGAGCAGTTCTTC. Protein sequence: CASSGAGTSGYNEQFF. The chain joins TRBV6-1 to TRBJ2-1, with 12 bases identical to TRBD2. Germline CDR1 reads MNHNS; CDR2 reads SASEGT. J lost 4 bases, V lost 4 bases, and 5 bases had no gene match. This CDR3 has 16 amino acids.

The V and J genes are TRBV4-3 and TRBJ2-1; maybe TRBD2 (7 bases). CDR3 length: 15 amino acids. Trimming cost V 0 bases and J 8 bases, with 14 bases left between them. CDR1 is LGHNA, CDR2 YSLEER, per germline. CDR3 amino acids: CASSQDRGARYEQFF. CDR3 coding DNA: TGCGCCAGCAGCCAAGATCGGGGGGCGAGGTATGAGCAGTTCTTC.

This chain joins TRBV7-8 and TRBJ1-1; D not resolved. The germline V gene encodes CDR1 SGHVS and CDR2 FQNEAQ. V lost 1 base, J lost 10 bases, and 22 bases lay in between. This CDR3 region has 16 residues. The CDR3 protein is CASSLGIRGGVEGAFF. The CDR3 DNA sequence: TGTGCCAGCAGCTTAGGAATCCGTGGTGGAGTAGAGGGAGCTTTCTTT.

V usage is TRBV16 and J usage is TRBJ1-5; TRBD1 agrees at 9 bases. Unmatched junction bases numbered 13, after V lost 4 bases and J lost 0 bases. The CDR3 covers 19 residues. Germline CDR1 reads KGHSY; CDR2 reads FQNENV. CDR3 amino acids: CASSLRTGASTYSNQPQHF. The CDR3 DNA follows: TGTGCCAGCAGCCTCAGGACAGGGGCGTCAACTTATAGCAATCAGCCCCAGCATTTT.

This clone was counted once. This chain connects TRBV7-9 to TRBJ1-5, with 10 nucleotides matching TRBD1. The CDR3 is 15 residues long. Trimming removed 3 bases from V and 4 bases from J; junction bases left unmatched: 3. Germline V gene sequence: CDR1 SEHNR, CDR2 FQNEAQ (reference sequence). The CDR3 DNA reads TGTGCCAGCAGCTTCGGGACAGGGGTTAATCAGCCCCAGCATTTT. It yields the protein CASSFGTGVNQPQHF.

DNA of the CDR3: TGCAGCGTCGTAGCGGGAGAGCCCTACGAGCAGTACTTC. Amino acid sequence: CSVVAGEPYEQYF. The chain couples TRBV29-1 to TRBJ2-7; the match to TRBD2 covers 9 bases. The V and J ends lost 6 bases and 2 bases, in that order; junction bases with no gene match: 5. The CDR3 consists of 13 residues. Germline-derived CDR1 and CDR2 are SQVTM and ANQGSEA.

The chain uses TRBV19 and TRBJ2-1, with D tentatively TRBD1 (6 bases). Germline lookup yields CDR1 LNHDA and CDR2 SQIVND (reference sequence). Trimming left V 6 bases short and J 0 bases short, with 15 bases between. The CDR3 is made up of 16 amino acids. The CDR3 DNA is TGTGCCAGTAGACAGTCAGGACAGTTCTCCTACAATGAGCAGTTCTTC. Its protein product is CASRQSGQFSYNEQFF.

A single count supports this clone. This chain connects TRBV7-2 to TRBJ2-2, with TRBD2 matching 8 bases. CDR1 is SGHTA, CDR2 FQGNSA, per germline. This CDR3 contains 16 residues. The J segment lost 5 bases and the V segment lost 5 bases, leaving 10 bases of the junction unmatched. The CDR3 sequence: CASSRGGQGRTGELFF. CDR3 DNA sequence: TGTGCCAGCAGCCGGGGGGGGCAGGGGAGAACCGGGGAGCTGTTTTTT.

The rearrangement joins TRBV27 to TRBJ2-7; 9 bases match TRBD2. CDR3 size: 15 residues. Germline lookup yields CDR1 MNHEY and CDR2 SMNVEV (reference sequence). After removal of 1 base from V and 6 bases from J, the junction contained 7 bases not matched to a gene. CDR3 in DNA: TGTGCCAGCAGTTTATTAGGGCTAGCGGGATCCGAGCAGTACTTC. It is translated as CASSLLGLAGSEQYF.

CDR3: CASSHEDYEQYF. In nucleotides, the CDR3 is TGTGCCAGCAGCCACGAGGACTACGAGCAGTACTTC. The chain is built from TRBV4-2 and TRBJ2-7; D gene uncertain. Germline CDR1 and CDR2: LGHNA and YNFKEQ. The V gene lost 3 bases and the J gene lost 3 bases, with 6 bases spanning the gap. This CDR3 region has 12 residues.

The CDR3 nucleotides read TGTGCCAGCAGGGACCCGGGACAGGAGACAGATACGCAGTATTTT. As protein: CASRDPGQETDTQYF. This rearrangement joins TRBV27 to TRBJ2-3; 8 bases map to TRBD1. This CDR3 contains 15 residues. Unmatched junction bases numbered 8, after V lost 6 bases and J lost 3 bases. Per germline, CDR1 MNHEY and CDR2 SMNVEV (reference sequence).

V gene TRBV19 combines with J gene TRBJ2-3; 14 bases are a match to TRBD2. This CDR3 comprises 16 residues. V lost 5 bases to trimming and J lost 9 bases; unmatched junction nucleotides: 10. CDR1 and CDR2 (germline): LNHDA, SQIVND (reference sequence). The CDR3 region has the DNA TGTGCCAGTAGTGGAAAGACTAGCGGGAGGGCTGCCACGCAGTATTTT. Its translation is CASSGKTSGRAATQYF.

V gene TRBV7-9 combines with J gene TRBJ1-4; 7 nucleotides align to TRBD1. The CDR3 runs to 14 residues. CDR1 and CDR2 (germline): SEHNR, FQNEAQ (reference sequence). Trimming took 5 bases from V and 2 from J; bases not matched to a gene: 2. The CDR3 sequence is CASSPRGTNEKLFF. DNA of the CDR3: TGTGCCAGCAGCCCCAGGGGGACTAATGAAAAACTGTTTTTT.

The J gene is TRBJ2-1, the V gene TRBV5-5; TRBD2 agrees at 9 bases. There are 15 residues in the CDR3. Trimming removed 2 bases from V and 1 base from J; junction bases left unmatched: 1. Germline CDR1 reads SGHKS; CDR2 reads YYEKEE (reference sequence). In DNA form, the CDR3 reads TGTGCCAGCAGCTTTAGCGGGAGATCCTACAATGAGCAGTTCTTC. This gives the protein CASSFSGRSYNEQFF.

J is TRBJ2-2 and V is TRBV6-6, with 8 bases matching TRBD1. Germline V lookup: CDR1 MNHNY, CDR2 SVGAGI (reference sequence). Trimming removed 6 bases from V and 1 base from J; junction bases left unmatched: 4. This CDR3 spans 15 amino acids. The CDR3 region has the DNA TGTGCCAGCAGGTGGACAGGGTGGAACACCGGGGAGCTGTTTTTT. It is translated as CASRWTGWNTGELFF.

The V gene is TRBV7-3, the J gene TRBJ2-3; TRBD2 agrees at 9 bases. CDR3 length: 13 residues. The V and J ends lost 8 bases and 4 bases, in that order; junction bases with no gene match: 4. Germline V gene data show CDR1 as SGHTA and CDR2 as FQGTGA. The CDR3 DNA sequence: TGTGCCAGCGGAGCGGGAGGAGCAGATACGCAGTATTTT. It encodes CASGAGGADTQYF.